These 23 T cell receptor beta chains were sequenced from one sample in a study of T cells after yellow fever vaccination. In TCRdb, the 5' RACE reads were re-called with MiXCR into one record per CDR3 protein. The table has some 99,000 distinct CDR3 sequences, roughly 5.2% seen once; the top ten hold approximately 39%. Sequenced here: CD8+ T cells sorted from PBMCs, sampled 10 days after the yellow fever booster vaccination. The origin of the receptors is a young man who received the YFV17D yellow fever vaccine.

This clonotype was found a few times. The chain combines TRBV4-1 with TRBJ1-2; D not certain. The length of the CDR3 is 13 residues. Germline lookup yields CDR1 MGHRA and CDR2 YSYEKL. Between the trimmed V and J ends, which lost 0 bases and 5 bases, there was a span of 7 bases. CDR3 nucleotide sequence: TGCGCCAGCAGCCAAGAATCCCAATATGGCTACACCTTC. It yields the protein CASSQESQYGYTF.

V usage is TRBV7-8 and J usage is TRBJ1-1; D is unclear. Germline CDR1 and CDR2: SGHVS and FQNEAQ. This CDR3 comprises 14 residues. The V end lost 5 bases, the J end lost 2 bases, and 12 bases lay between the germline ends. CDR3 loop: CASSGFVGNTEAFF. CDR3 sequence (DNA): TGTGCCAGCAGCGGGTTTGTGGGAAACACTGAAGCTTTCTTT.

V and J are TRBV4-1 and TRBJ1-1, with 11 bases aligning to TRBD1. The germline gives CDR1 MGHRA, CDR2 YSYEKL. V was pared by 8 bases and J by 7 bases, with 6 bases of the junction left unmatched. This CDR3 has 13 amino acids. CDR3 protein: CASRGQGAGEAFF. DNA for the CDR3: TGCGCCAGCCGAGGACAGGGGGCTGGTGAAGCTTTCTTT.

This chain uses TRBV19 with TRBJ2-3; D call uncertain. CDR1 and CDR2 (germline): LNHDA, SQIVND (reference sequence). V lost 7 bases and J 6 bases, leaving 17 bases between the germline ends. The CDR3 totals 14 residues. This chain's CDR3 is CASTHLGFGDTQYF. In DNA, the CDR3 is TGTGCCAGTACCCACCTCGGCTTTGGCGATACGCAGTATTTT. The full variable domain, rest sourced from reference TRBV19 and TRBJ2-3, is DGGITQSPKYLFRKEGQNVTLSCEQNLNHDAMYWYRQDPGQGLRLIYYSQIVNDFQKGDIAEGYSVSREKKESFPLTVTSAQKNPTAFYLCASTHLGFGDTQYFGPGTRLTVL.

This clonotype turned up a few times. The J gene is TRBJ2-2, the V gene TRBV7-2, with D perhaps TRBD2 (6 bases). The CDR3 sequence is 14 residues long. The V and J ends lost 5 bases and 4 bases respectively, with 11 bases between them. Per germline, CDR1 SGHTA and CDR2 FQGNSA. Here the CDR3 DNA reads TGTGCCAGCAGCCCCGGGGGAATCACCGGGGAGCTGTTTTTT. This codes for CASSPGGITGELFF. Full variable domain (outside the CDR3, taken from reference TRBV7-2 and TRBJ2-2): GAGVSQSPSNKVTEKGKDVELRCDPISGHTALYWYRQSLGQGLEFLIYFQGNSAPDKSGLPSDRFSAERTGGSVSTLTIQRTQQEDSAVYLCASSPGGITGELFFGEGSRLTVL.

This clonotype was found a few times. This chain uses TRBV13 with TRBJ2-7, with 9 bases fitting TRBD1. Germline V CDR1 and CDR2: PRHDT, FYEKMQ (reference sequence). V lost 5 bases to trimming and J lost 7 bases; unmatched junction nucleotides: 12. This CDR3 region has 15 residues. CDR3: CASSPLGTGSQEQYF. The CDR3 DNA sequence: TGTGCCAGCAGCCCCCTGGGGACAGGGAGTCAGGAGCAGTACTTC.

The sample holds a few counts of this clonotype. V and J are TRBV7-3 and TRBJ2-3; tentative D call: TRBD1 (6 bases). Germline V gene sequence: CDR1 SGHTA, CDR2 FQGTGA. The V and J ends lost 6 bases and 3 bases respectively, with 10 bases between them. The CDR3 covers 13 residues. The CDR3: CASSRTETDTQYF. CDR3 bases: TGTGCCAGCAGTAGGACAGAGACAGATACGCAGTATTTT.

The chain recombines TRBV7-9 with TRBJ2-7; 11 nucleotides agree with TRBD1. CDR3 length equals 14 residues. V was clipped by 1 base and J by 6 bases; unmatched bases: 2. Looked up from germline, CDR1 is SEHNR and CDR2 is FQNEAQ (reference sequence). The DNA for the CDR3 is TGTGCCAGCAGCTTAGTCGGACAGGGGGCCGAGCAGTACGTC. This sequence encodes CASSLVGQGAEQYV.

This clonotype was seen many times. The rearrangement joins TRBV13 to TRBJ1-5, with D maybe TRBD1 (6 bases). Per germline, CDR1 PRHDT and CDR2 FYEKMQ (reference sequence). The CDR3 spans 14 residues. Trimming cost V 8 bases and J 1 base, with 12 bases left between them. The CDR3 reads CASGGGGSNQPQHF. CDR3 DNA: TGTGCCAGCGGGGGCGGGGGAAGCAATCAGCCCCAGCATTTT.

The V gene is TRBV4-3, the J gene TRBJ2-1; D gene ambiguous. V was shortened by 0 bases and J by 7 bases, with 13 bases between the two germline ends. Germline assignment: CDR1 LGHNA and CDR2 YSLEER. This CDR3 is 15 amino acids long. DNA for the CDR3: TGCGCCAGCAGCCAAGAACTCACCCTTAGGAATGAGCAGTTCTTC. Protein sequence: CASSQELTLRNEQFF.

This clonotype was seen ten or more times. The genes are TRBV7-9 and TRBJ2-2, with unresolved D. CDR1 is SEHNR, CDR2 FQNEAQ, per germline (reference sequence). Between the trimmed V and J ends, which lost 5 bases and 6 bases, there was a span of 10 bases. This CDR3 spans 13 amino acids. CDR3 in DNA: TGTGCCAGCAGCCCAACCGACCCCGGGGAGCTGTTTTTT. This sequence encodes CASSPTDPGELFF. The full variable domain, completed using reference TRBV7-9 and TRBJ2-2, is DTGVSQNPRHKITKRGQNVTFRCDPISEHNRLYWYRQTLGQGPEFLTYFQNEAQLEKSRLLSDRFSAERPKGSFSTLEIQRTEQGDSAMYLCASSPTDPGELFFGEGSRLTVL.

This clonotype was found many times. The V call is TRBV5-4, the J call TRBJ2-1; TRBD2 matches 10 bases. CDR3 length: 14 amino acids. CDR1 and CDR2 from the germline V gene are SGHNT and YYREEE (reference sequence). The V and J ends lost 4 bases and 4 bases, in that order; junction bases with no gene match: 2. DNA of the CDR3: TGTGCCAGCAGCCAGCGGGGGGGGTACAATGAGCAGTTCTTC. It encodes CASSQRGGYNEQFF.

This clonotype was found a few times. The CDR3 loop reads CASSYIRISSGNTIYF. DNA of the CDR3: TGTGCCAGCAGTTACATCCGAATAAGCTCTGGAAACACCATATATTTT. V is TRBV6-2 or TRBV6-3 and J is TRBJ1-3; D is ambiguous. Looked up from germline, CDR1 is MNHEY and CDR2 is SVGEGT. V was shortened by 2 bases and J by 0 bases, with 11 bases between the two germline ends. The CDR3 is 16 amino acids.

Only a few counts were recorded for this clonotype. This chain connects TRBV13 to TRBJ2-1; D is ambiguous. The V end was cut by 3 bases, the J end by 8 bases, with 14 bases between. CDR1 PRHDT and CDR2 FYEKMQ come from the germline V gene (reference sequence). CDR3 length: 14 residues. Written as DNA, the CDR3 is TGTGCCAGCAGCTTTCTCCCCGCCAAGGATGAGCAGTTCTTC. Its translation: CASSFLPAKDEQFF. Supplemented by reference TRBV13 and TRBJ2-1, the full variable domain reads AAGVIQSPRHLIKEKRETATLKCYPIPRHDTVYWYQQGPGQDPQFLISFYEKMQSDKGSIPDRFSAQQFSDYHSELNMSSLELGDSALYFCASSFLPAKDEQFFGPGTRLTVL.

This chain uses TRBV7-6 with TRBJ2-1, with D possibly TRBD1 on 6 matching bases. V lost 5 bases, J lost 8 bases, and 22 bases lay in between. The germline gives CDR1 SGHVS, CDR2 FNYEAQ. This CDR3 is 16 amino acids long. CDR3: CASSLRQASSGDEQFF. Written as DNA, the CDR3 is TGTGCCAGCAGCCTCCGACAGGCCTCCTCGGGCGATGAGCAGTTCTTC.

The chain links TRBV2 to TRBJ2-1; D remains unclear. The CDR3 sequence is 10 residues long. In germline, CDR1 is SNHLY, CDR2 FYNNEI. Trimming shortened V by 10 bases and J by 10 bases, and 11 bases separated the two germline ends. CDR3 loop: CATVLGEQFF. CDR3 in DNA: TGTGCCACCGTTCTAGGGGAGCAGTTCTTC.

The chain recombines TRBV7-3 with TRBJ2-3, with 9 bases aligning to TRBD1. The germline CDR1 and CDR2 sequences are SGHTA and FQGTGA. Unmatched junction bases numbered 4, after V lost 4 bases and J lost 5 bases. This CDR3 is built from 14 residues. CDR3 sequence (DNA): TGTGCCAGCAGCTACAGGGGGCCTGGAGATACGCAGTATTTT. It is translated as CASSYRGPGDTQYF.

This clonotype came up many times. The genes are TRBV15 and TRBJ2-7; D uncertain. V was clipped by 0 bases and J by 0 bases, with 12 bases between them. CDR3 size: 16 residues. CDR1 and CDR2 (germline): LNHNV, YYDKDF (reference sequence). The DNA for the CDR3 is TGTGCCACCAGCAGAGATTTGGTCATGAGCTCCTACGAGCAGTACGTC. It yields the protein CATSRDLVMSSYEQYV.

The gene calls are TRBV6-6 and TRBJ2-1; D call uncertain. The V end was cut by 4 bases, the J end by 1 base, with 11 bases between. Germline V CDR1 and CDR2: MNHNY, SVGAGI (reference sequence). The CDR3 contains 15 residues. The CDR3 loop is CASSSHQPSYNEQFF. The CDR3 nucleotides read TGTGCCAGCAGTTCCCATCAACCGTCCTACAATGAGCAGTTCTTC.

The chain has TRBV9 and TRBJ2-1; 10 bases line up with TRBD2. Germline assignment: CDR1 SGDLS and CDR2 YYNGEE. J gave up 10 bases and V 5 bases, and 3 bases lay outside the gene matches. The CDR3 totals 12 residues. Here the CDR3 reads CASRGSGGEQFF. As DNA, the CDR3 is TGTGCCAGCAGGGGTAGCGGGGGGGAGCAGTTCTTC.

The V gene is TRBV9, the J gene TRBJ1-1; weak D call: TRBD1 (5 bases). This CDR3 has 14 amino acids. Looked up from germline, CDR1 is SGDLS and CDR2 is YYNGEE. Trimming removed 0 bases at V and 4 bases at J, with 10 bases between. The CDR3 sequence is CASSVASGGTEAFF. In DNA form, the CDR3 reads TGTGCCAGCAGCGTAGCATCGGGGGGCACTGAAGCTTTCTTT.

This chain uses TRBV20-1 with TRBJ1-5; 7 positions agree with TRBD1. V was pared by 4 bases and J by 4 bases, with 7 bases of the junction left unmatched. This CDR3 spans 14 amino acids. Germline V gene data show CDR1 as DFQATT and CDR2 as SNEGSKA (reference sequence). The CDR3: CSAKNDRDNQPQHF. CDR3 DNA: TGCAGTGCTAAAAATGACAGGGATAATCAGCCCCAGCATTTT.

This clonotype appeared a few times. V and J are TRBV6-2 or TRBV6-3 and TRBJ1-5, with 8 bases lining up with TRBD1. The CDR3 consists of 16 residues. Germline values: CDR1 MNHEY, CDR2 SVGEGT. V dropped 2 bases and J dropped 3; count of bases not matched to a gene: 6. The CDR3 sequence is CASSYAGQGSNQPQHF. Here the CDR3 DNA reads TGTGCCAGCAGTTACGCAGGACAGGGCTCCAATCAGCCCCAGCATTTT.